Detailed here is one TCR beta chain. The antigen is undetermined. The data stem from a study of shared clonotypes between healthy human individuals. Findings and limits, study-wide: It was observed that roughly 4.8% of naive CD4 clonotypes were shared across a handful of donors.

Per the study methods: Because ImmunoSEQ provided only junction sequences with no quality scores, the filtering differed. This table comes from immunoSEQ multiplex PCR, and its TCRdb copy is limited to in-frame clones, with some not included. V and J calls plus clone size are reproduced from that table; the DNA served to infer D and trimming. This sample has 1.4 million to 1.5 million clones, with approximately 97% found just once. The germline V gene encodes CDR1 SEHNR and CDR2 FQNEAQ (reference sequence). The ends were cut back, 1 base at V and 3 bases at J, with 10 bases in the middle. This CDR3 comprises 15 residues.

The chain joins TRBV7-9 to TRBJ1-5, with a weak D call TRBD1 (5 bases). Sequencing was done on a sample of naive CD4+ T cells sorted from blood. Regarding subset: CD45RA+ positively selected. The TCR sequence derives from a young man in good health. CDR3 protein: CASSLDGGFNQPQHF. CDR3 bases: TGTGCCAGCAGCTTAGATGGGGGGTTCAATCAGCCCCAGCATTTT.